This TCR beta chain emerged from a study of T cell responses to AZD1222 COVID-19 vaccine. Study-level findings and limits: Of the AZD1222 recipients, only five to seven were seropositive at baseline. Nearly half of spike-specific TCRs reportedly target unmutated variant regions.

Sequencing used immunoSEQ multiplex PCR; TCRdb keeps in-frame clones, though not all of them. The table lists around 70,000 clones, about 85% of them singletons. This CDR3 is 16 amino acids long. V lost 1 base, J lost 3 bases, and 8 bases stayed unmatched. In the case of this clone: Antigen unknown.

V gene TRBV5-3 combines with J gene TRBJ2-7; the match to TRBD1 covers 9 bases. TRBV5-3 is flagged as an ORF with uncertain function. Sequenced material: peripheral blood, taken on day 0 of AZD1222 vaccination. The TCR comes from an adult in good health. The CDR3 spells CARSLWDRVKSYEQYF. Here the CDR3 DNA reads TGTGCCAGAAGCTTGTGGGACAGGGTTAAAAGCTACGAGCAGTACTTC.